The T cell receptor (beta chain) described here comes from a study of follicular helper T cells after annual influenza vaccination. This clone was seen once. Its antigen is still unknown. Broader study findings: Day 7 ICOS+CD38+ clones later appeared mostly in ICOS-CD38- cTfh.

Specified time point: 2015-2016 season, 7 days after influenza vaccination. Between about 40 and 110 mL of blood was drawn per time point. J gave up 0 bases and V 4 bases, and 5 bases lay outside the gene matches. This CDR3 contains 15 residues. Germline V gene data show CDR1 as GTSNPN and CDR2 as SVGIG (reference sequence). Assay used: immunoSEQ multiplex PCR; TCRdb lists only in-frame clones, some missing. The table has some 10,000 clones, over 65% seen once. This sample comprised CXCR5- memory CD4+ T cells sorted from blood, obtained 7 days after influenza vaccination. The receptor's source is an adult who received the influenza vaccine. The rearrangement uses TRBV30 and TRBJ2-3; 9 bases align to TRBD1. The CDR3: CAWKRGTGSTDTQYF. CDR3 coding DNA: TGTGCCTGGAAGAGGGGGACAGGGAGCACAGATACGCAGTATTTT.